A single TCR beta chain is shown here with its context. The antigen this receptor binds is unknown. Per-base qualities were not stored, and no clone one base away is much larger. This entry comes from a study of OX40 agonist ivuxolimab in advanced cancers. The study in broad terms: Ivuxolimab was an agonistic, fully human IgG2 monoclonal antibody directed against OX40 (CD134), a costimulatory receptor. Intravenous ivuxolimab was administered to patients every 2 weeks at six dose levels: 0.01, 0.1, 0.3, 1.5, 3 and 10 mg/kg. Among the roughly 52 dose-escalation patients, around 20 had hepatocellular carcinoma, 15 or so melanoma, 9 renal cell carcinoma and 9 head and neck cancer. In the dose-escalation cohort, roughly 80% of patients were male, and the mean age was approximately 55 years, with a range of about 23 to 90. Prior anti-PD-1, anti-PD-L1 or anti-CTLA-4 therapy was permitted, and approximately 42% of dose-escalation patients had received checkpoint inhibitors. Partial responses occurred in three dose-escalation patients, of whom one had hepatocellular carcinoma and two had cutaneous melanoma. The point of sequencing TCRbeta in the periphery was to test whether ivuxolimab changed TCR sequence diversity and drove clonal T-cell expansion. The monotherapy dose-escalation portion (N ≈ 56 patients) of the phase I ivuxolimab trial is reported in the paper. Here is what the overall study found, with its caveats: Which antigens the clonally expanded peripheral T cells were specific for was not determined. Partial responders in the 0.1-3.0 mg/kg groups had among the lowest normalized peripheral clonal expansion, especially among CD8+ T cells. After ivuxolimab, CD8+ T cells had more expanded clones than CD4+ T cells on average. Low levels of normalized T-cell clonal expansion were also seen in some patients who did not respond. At doses of 0.1 to 3.0 mg/kg, clonal expansion of both CD4+ and CD8+ blood T cells was observed from baseline to week 6.

The CDR3 goes from the cysteine to the phenylalanine over 19 residues. The read is trimmed to its CDR3 DNA, 57 bases read in frame from base 1. Reading the germline V gene (reference sequence) gives CDR1 LNHDA and CDR2 SQIVND. V lost 4 bases and J lost 0 bases, and the count of bases not matched to a germline gene is 10. To sequence the TCRbeta CDR3 region, genomic DNA was isolated from the sorted cells. TCRbeta CDR3 regions were sequenced using the immunoSEQ Assay. TCRdb holds this immuneACCESS table with in-frame rearrangements only. Some clones are missing; in checked studies, unresolved V genes explain under half, and the rest has no known cause. A total of over 45,000 clones appear in this sample, roughly 85% of them only once. In total, the top ten clones hold 14% to 15% of the sample. Patients with autoimmune disease history or receiving systemic immunosuppression were excluded from the trial. In every dose cohort, peripheral blood was drawn for TCR sequencing at baseline, cycle 4 day 1, and cycle 7 day 1. The samples were drawn from a first-in-human, open-label, multicenter phase I dose-escalation trial of ivuxolimab. Adults with locally advanced or metastatic melanoma, renal cell carcinoma, hepatocellular carcinoma or head and neck squamous cell carcinoma were enrolled in the trial. Before TCR sequencing, CD4+ T cells and CD8+ T cells from peripheral blood were sorted into separate populations.

This TCR was recovered from an adult with an advanced solid tumor such as melanoma, head and neck, liver or kidney cancer. The specimen comprised CD4+ or CD8+ T cells sorted from blood, sampled in a trial of the OX40 agonist ivuxolimab. Recombination joined TRBV19 with TRBJ2-4; 12 bases in the middle match TRBD1. The nucleotide sequence is TGTGCCAGTAGTACCCCCGGGACAGGGGGCGCCTCAGCCAAAAACATTCAGTACTTC. This translates into CASSTPGTGGASAKNIQYF. The full variable domain, with segments outside the CDR3 supplied by the reference TRBV19 and TRBJ2-4 proteins, appears as DGGITQSPKYLFRKEGQNVTLSCEQNLNHDAMYWYRQDPGQGLRLIYYSQIVNDFQKGDIAEGYSVSREKKESFPLTVTSAQKNPTAFYLCASSTPGTGGASAKNIQYFGAGTRLSVL.